This T cell receptor (beta chain) was documented in a study of shared clonotypes between healthy human individuals (dated by TCRdb to about 2020). Concerning the study at large: The cohort included three men and a couple of women between 18 and 49 years of age. Per donor, three plates each were used for CD4 naive and CD4 memory, two for CD8 naive, and one for CD8 memory. The study deeply sequenced blood TCR repertoires of about 5 healthy adults to estimate repertoire size and the extent of clonotype sharing between individuals. Different laboratories and diverse techniques were used to prepare libraries and sequence TCR repertoires, to increase sequencing depth and limit assay-specific biases. Per donor, leukapheresis produced somewhere between about 0.9 and 9 billion PBMCs. Paper-wide results and their limitations: Sampling was restricted to blood, and TCR repertoires in tissue are likely to differ from TCR repertoires in blood. Compared with non-shared clonotypes, clonotypes shared by all four sorted-subset donors had higher generation probabilities. Naive subsets generally had larger estimated clonotype richness than memory subsets. Even with the large sequencing depth, rarefaction of the sorted-subset datasets indicated that sequencing was incomplete. Across several donors, about 5.2% of naive CD4, roughly 3.4% of naive CD8, about 2.3% of memory CD4, and roughly 0.41% of memory CD8 clonotypes were shared. Based on pairwise subsampling, the degree of clonotype sharing among donors was expected to be affected by sequencing depth. The genetic and exposure-history diversity represented was limited by the small number of donors.

In regard to this clone: Its antigen specificity is not known. No quality values exist for individual bases; no much larger clone is one base distant.

The germline V gene supplies CDR1 MNHEY and CDR2 SVGAGI. The germline V and J ends show losses of 7 bases and 6 bases respectively, and no gene match explains 8 bases of the junction. From the cysteine through the phenylalanine, the CDR3 covers 14 amino acids. The retained sequence is limited to the CDR3, 42 bases, with the frame set at the first base. Using the deep immunoSEQ assay, TCR CDR3 regions were amplified from genomic DNA by multiplex PCR. For each cell subset, the extracted genomic DNA was distributed evenly across all wells of several immunoSEQ 96-well plates, and each plate served as one replicate. For sorted subsets, approximately 190 ng genomic DNA, equal to tens of thousands of T cell genomes, was loaded into each replicate PCR. Purified libraries were quantified with a Qubit 3.0 fluorometer, sized on a Bioanalyzer 2100, and re-quantified with the KAPA Library Quantification kit. A separate single-read 150-cycle Illumina NextSeq 550 flow cell was used to sequence each immunoSEQ 96-well plate. In the paper's pipeline: The immunoSEQ output contained only junctional sequences without quality scores, so filtering could not match that applied to full-length reads. To assign V/J genes and CDR3, sequences were annotated against IMGT germline references using PyIR, a Python wrapper for IgBLAST v1.9. Reads were removed for weak V/J assignments (E-value above 1e-6), missing CDR3, stop codons, out-of-frame junctions, or ambiguous translated residues. A V3J clonotype was defined by an identical inferred V gene, J gene, and CDR3 amino acid sequence. The percentage overlap between two repertoires was calculated by dividing the number of shared unique clonotypes by the size of the smaller repertoire. Three approaches were used to assess repertoire richness: RTK rarefaction, the Chao1 estimator, and Recon v2.1 estimates of unobserved clonotypes. OLGA was used to compute generation probabilities for all TCRbeta clonotypes that the gDNA method yielded from a handful of donors. As stored in TCRdb, this immuneACCESS dataset retains in-frame rearrangements with V and J assigned. A fraction of the clones does not appear; measured against another copy, unresolved V genes explain less than half of the discrepancy, and the remainder lacks a known reason. V, J and clone size derive from that table, while D and trimming were established from the DNA sequence. This sample lists over 1.5 million clones; around 98% were detected once. The ten largest clones capture about 0.45% of the sample.

The donors were healthy, HIV-negative adults who had no recently reported acute infections or vaccinations. All donors were Caucasian adults living in Nashville, Tennessee, USA. CD4+ T cells were enriched through magnetic negative selection, after which naive cells were positively selected on CD45RA and the remaining negative fraction served as the memory subset. Blood was collected by leukapheresis, and PBMCs were isolated by Ficoll-Histopaque density gradient centrifugation and then cryopreserved in liquid nitrogen vapor phase. Analytical flow cytometry was used to check the purity and quantity of each magnetically sorted T cell population. Each sorted fraction had its genomic DNA isolated and then quantified by UV absorbance on a Nanodrop 2000c.

This TCR was recovered from a man aged 25-40 years in good health. The sample comprised naive CD4+ T cells sorted from blood. Taken with the paper, the label for cell subset or site translates to: CD45RA+ positively selected. Here the chain combines TRBV6-5 and TRBJ2-7; TRBD2 agrees with 11 junctional bases. The nucleotides read TGTGCCAGCACACTACTAGCGGGAGTAAGCGAGCAGTACTTC. It codes for CASTLLAGVSEQYF.